This record looks at one TCR beta chain sequence and its context. The sample is drawn from a study of blood T cells in healthy people across ages. With a J-beta primer mix and a sample-barcoded 5' primer, a second PCR ran 7 to 11 cycles. TCRdb redid the calling of the 5' RACE reads with MiXCR, one entry per CDR3 protein. The sample has 920,000 or so distinct CDR3 sequences, less than 50% seen once; the top ten hold 15% to 20%. The CDR3 length is 14 residues. V was cut by 5 bases and J by 4 bases, with 11 bases left in between. In germline, CDR1 is LNHDA, CDR2 SQIVND (reference sequence). This chain joins TRBV19 and TRBJ1-4; a possible D gene is TRBD1 (5 bases). The sequence was obtained from an older woman in good health. The specimen was blood. As DNA, the CDR3 is TGTGCCAGTAGTTACGGGACGAATAATGAAAAACTGTTTTTT. Its protein is CASSYGTNNEKLFF.